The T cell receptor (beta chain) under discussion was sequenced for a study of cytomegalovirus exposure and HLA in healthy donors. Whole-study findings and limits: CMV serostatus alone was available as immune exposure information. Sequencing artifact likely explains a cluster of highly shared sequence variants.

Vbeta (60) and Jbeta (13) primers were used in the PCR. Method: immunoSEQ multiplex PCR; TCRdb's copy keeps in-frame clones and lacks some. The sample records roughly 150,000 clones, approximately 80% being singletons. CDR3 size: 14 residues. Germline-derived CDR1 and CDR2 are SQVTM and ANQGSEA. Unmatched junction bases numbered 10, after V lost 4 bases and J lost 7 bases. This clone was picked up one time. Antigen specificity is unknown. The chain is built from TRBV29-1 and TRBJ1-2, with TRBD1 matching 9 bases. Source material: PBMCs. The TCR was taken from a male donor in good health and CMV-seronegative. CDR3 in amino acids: CSVASGTGNGGYTF. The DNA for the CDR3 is TGCAGCGTTGCATCCGGGACAGGGAACGGTGGCTACACCTTC. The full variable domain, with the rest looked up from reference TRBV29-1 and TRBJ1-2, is SAVISQKPSRDICQRGTSLTIQCQVDSQVTMMFWYRQQPGQSLTLIATANQGSEATYESGFVIDKFPISRPNLTFSTLTVSNMSPEDSSIYLCSVASGTGNGGYTFGSGTRLTVV.